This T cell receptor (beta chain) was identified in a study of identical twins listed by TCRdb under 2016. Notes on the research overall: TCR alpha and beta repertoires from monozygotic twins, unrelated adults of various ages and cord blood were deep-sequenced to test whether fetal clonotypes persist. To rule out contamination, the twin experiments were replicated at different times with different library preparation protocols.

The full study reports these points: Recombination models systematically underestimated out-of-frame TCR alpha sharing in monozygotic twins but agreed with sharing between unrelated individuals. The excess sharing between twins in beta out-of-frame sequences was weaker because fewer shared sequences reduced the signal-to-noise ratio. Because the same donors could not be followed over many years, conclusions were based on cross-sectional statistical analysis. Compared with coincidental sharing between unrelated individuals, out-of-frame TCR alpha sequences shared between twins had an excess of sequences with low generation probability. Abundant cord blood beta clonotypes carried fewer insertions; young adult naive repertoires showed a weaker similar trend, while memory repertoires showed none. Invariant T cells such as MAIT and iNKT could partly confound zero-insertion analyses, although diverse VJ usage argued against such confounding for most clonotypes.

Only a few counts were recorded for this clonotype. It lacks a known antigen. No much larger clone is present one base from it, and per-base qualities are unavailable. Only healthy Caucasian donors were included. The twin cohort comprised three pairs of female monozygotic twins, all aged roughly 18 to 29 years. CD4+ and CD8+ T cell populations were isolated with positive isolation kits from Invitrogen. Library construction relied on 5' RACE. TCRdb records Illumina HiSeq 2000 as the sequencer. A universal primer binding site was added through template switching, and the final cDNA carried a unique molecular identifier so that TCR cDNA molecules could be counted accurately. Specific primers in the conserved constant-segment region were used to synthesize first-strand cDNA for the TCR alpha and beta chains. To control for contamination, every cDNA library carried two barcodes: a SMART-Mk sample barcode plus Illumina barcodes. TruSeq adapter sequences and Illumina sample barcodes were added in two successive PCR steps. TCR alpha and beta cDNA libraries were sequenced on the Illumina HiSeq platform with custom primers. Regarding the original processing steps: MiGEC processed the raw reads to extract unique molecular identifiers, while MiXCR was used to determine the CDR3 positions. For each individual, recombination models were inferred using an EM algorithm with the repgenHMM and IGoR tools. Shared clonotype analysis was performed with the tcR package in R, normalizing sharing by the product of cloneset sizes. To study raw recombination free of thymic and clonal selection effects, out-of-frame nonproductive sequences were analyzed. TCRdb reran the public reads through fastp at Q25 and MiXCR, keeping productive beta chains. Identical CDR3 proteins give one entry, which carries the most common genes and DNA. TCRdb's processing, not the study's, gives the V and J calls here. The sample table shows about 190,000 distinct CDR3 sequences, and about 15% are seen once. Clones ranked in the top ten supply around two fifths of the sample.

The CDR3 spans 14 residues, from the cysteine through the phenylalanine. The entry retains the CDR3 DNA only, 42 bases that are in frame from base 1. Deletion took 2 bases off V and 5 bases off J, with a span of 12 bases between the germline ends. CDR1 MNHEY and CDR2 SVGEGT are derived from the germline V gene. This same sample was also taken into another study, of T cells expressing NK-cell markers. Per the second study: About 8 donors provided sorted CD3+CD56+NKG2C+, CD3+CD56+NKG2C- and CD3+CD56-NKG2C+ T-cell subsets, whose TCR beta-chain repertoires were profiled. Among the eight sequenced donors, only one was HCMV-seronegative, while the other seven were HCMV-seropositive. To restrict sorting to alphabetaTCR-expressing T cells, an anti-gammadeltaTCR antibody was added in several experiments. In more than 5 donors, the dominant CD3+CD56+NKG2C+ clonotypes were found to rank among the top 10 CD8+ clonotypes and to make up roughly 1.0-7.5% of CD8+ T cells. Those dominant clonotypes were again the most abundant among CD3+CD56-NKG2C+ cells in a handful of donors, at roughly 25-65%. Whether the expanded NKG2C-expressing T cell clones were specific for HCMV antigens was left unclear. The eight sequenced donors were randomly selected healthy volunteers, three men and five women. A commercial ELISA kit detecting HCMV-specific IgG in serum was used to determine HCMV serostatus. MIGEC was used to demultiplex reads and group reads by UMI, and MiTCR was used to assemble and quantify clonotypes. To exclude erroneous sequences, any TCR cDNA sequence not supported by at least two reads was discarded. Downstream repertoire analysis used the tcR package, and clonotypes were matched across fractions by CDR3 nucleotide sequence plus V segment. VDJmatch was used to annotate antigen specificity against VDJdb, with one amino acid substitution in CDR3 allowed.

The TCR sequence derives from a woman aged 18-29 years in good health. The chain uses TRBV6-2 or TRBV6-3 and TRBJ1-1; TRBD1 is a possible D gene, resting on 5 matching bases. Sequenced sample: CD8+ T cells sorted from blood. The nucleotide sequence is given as TGTGCCAGCAGTTACACCAGGGTGGGGACTGAAGCTTTCTTT. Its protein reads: CASSYTRVGTEAFF.